The clone carrying this T cell receptor (beta chain) showed up just a few times. Its antigen is as yet unknown. Looked up from germline, CDR1 is SGHAT and CDR2 is FQDESV (reference sequence). This CDR3 region has 17 residues. J lost 3 bases, V lost 1 base, and 9 bases had no gene match. This sample was included in a study of regulatory T cells in long-lasting Graves disease. Study background: A definition of persistent Graves' disease required over 5 years of antithyroid drugs plus positive TSH receptor antibodies. The study's findings and limits: Segments TRBV28, TRBJ1-2 and TRBJ2-5 showed preferential usage in persistent disease.

Arm-PCR of CDR3 regions and iRepertoire HTBI primers were used to build TCR beta libraries. MiXCR, applied by TCRdb to the multiplex PCR reads, yields one record per CDR3 protein. The data contain roughly 500,000 distinct CDR3 sequences, 20% to 25% of them seen just once; the ten biggest clones take up about 7%. Time point specified: persistent/refractory GD, antithyroid drugs over 5 years with positive TRAb. Researchers made the TCR library from RNA that was extracted from PBMCs. This receptor was obtained from a female donor with Graves disease. This specimen was peripheral blood mononuclear cells (PBMCs), taken when the disease was refractory, from a patient treated with antithyroid drugs. This chain connects TRBV11-1 to TRBJ2-3; TRBD2 aligns across 8 bases. The CDR3 bases are TGTGCCAGCAGCTTAGGGGAGAGCGGGAGATGGACAGATACGCAGTATTTT. This sequence encodes CASSLGESGRWTDTQYF. Full variable domain (remainder filled in from reference TRBV11-1 and TRBJ2-3): EAEVAQSPRYKITEKSQAVAFWCDPISGHATLYWYRQILGQGPELLVQFQDESVVDDSQLPKDRFSAERLKGVDSTLKIQPAELGDSAMYLCASSLGESGRWTDTQYFGPGTRLTVL.